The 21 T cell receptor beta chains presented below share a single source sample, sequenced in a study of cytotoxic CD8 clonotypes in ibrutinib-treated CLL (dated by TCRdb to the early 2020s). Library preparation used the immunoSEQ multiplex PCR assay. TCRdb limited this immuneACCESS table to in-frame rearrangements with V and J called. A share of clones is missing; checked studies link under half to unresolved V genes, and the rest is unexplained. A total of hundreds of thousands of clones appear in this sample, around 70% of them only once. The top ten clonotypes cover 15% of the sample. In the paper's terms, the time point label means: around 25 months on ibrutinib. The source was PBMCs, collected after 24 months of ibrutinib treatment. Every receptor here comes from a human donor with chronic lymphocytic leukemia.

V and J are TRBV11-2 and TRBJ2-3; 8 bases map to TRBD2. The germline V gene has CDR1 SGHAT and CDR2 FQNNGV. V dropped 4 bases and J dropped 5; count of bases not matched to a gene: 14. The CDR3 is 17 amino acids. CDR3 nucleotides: TGTGCCAGCAGCTGGGGGGCCACTAGCGGCATAAGAGATACGCAGTATTTT. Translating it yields CASSWGATSGIRDTQYF.

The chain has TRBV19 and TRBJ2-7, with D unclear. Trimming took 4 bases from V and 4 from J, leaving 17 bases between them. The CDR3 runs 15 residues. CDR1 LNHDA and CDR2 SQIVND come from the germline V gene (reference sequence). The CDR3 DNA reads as TGTGCCAGTAGTACGATGTTGACAAAACCTTACGAGCAGTACTTC. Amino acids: CASSTMLTKPYEQYF. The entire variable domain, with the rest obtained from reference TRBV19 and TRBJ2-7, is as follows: DGGITQSPKYLFRKEGQNVTLSCEQNLNHDAMYWYRQDPGQGLRLIYYSQIVNDFQKGDIAEGYSVSREKKESFPLTVTSAQKNPTAFYLCASSTMLTKPYEQYFGPGTRLTVT.

The CDR3 DNA sequence: TGTGCCAGCAGATTGACGGGGACTAGCGGGAACGAGCAGTACTTC. As protein: CASRLTGTSGNEQYF. The rearrangement joins TRBV6-5 to TRBJ2-7; 13 bases agree with TRBD2. Germline assignment: CDR1 MNHEY and CDR2 SVGAGI. This CDR3 region has 15 residues. V was pared by 6 bases and J by 5 bases, with 7 bases of the junction left unmatched.

The chain's CDR3 is CSVERWETYNEQFF. The CDR3, as DNA: TGCAGCGTTGAAAGATGGGAAACCTACAATGAGCAGTTCTTC. This rearrangement joins TRBV29-1 to TRBJ2-1, with D hard to call. There are 14 residues in the CDR3. Germline-derived CDR1 and CDR2 are SQVTM and ANQGSEA. The V gene lost 2 bases and the J gene lost 2 bases, with 10 bases spanning the gap.

The CDR3 reads CASSLSHPGRTGELFF. As DNA, the CDR3 is TGTGCCAGCAGTTTATCGCACCCAGGGCGGACCGGGGAGCTGTTTTTT. This chain joins TRBV27 and TRBJ2-2, with a weak D call TRBD1 (5 bases). The germline V gene encodes CDR1 MNHEY and CDR2 SMNVEV (reference sequence). With 0 bases removed from V and 5 bases from J, the gap between germline ends came to 13 bases. The CDR3 contains 16 residues.

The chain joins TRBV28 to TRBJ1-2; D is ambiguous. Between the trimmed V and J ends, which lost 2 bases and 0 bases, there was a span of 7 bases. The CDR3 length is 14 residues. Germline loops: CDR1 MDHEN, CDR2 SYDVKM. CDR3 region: CASSLVSPNYGYTF. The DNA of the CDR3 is TGTGCCAGCAGTTTAGTATCCCCTAACTATGGCTACACCTTC.

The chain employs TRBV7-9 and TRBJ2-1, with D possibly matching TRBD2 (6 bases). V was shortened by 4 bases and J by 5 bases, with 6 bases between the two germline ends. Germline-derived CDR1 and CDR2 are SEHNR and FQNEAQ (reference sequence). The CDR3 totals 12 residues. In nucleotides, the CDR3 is TGTGCCAGCAGCTCGGGGGACAATGAGCAGTTCTTC. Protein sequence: CASSSGDNEQFF.

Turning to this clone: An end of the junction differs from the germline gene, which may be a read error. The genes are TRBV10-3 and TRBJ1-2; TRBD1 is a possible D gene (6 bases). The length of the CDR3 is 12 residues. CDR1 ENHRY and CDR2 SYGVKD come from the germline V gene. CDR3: CAIWSGQGRFPF. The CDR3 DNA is TGTGCCATCTGGTCGGGACAAGGACGCTTCCCCTTC.

For the CDR3, the DNA is TGTGCCAGCAGTTCCCGTGGACTAGCGGGCTACGAGCAGTACTTC. Protein: CASSSRGLAGYEQYF. The chain couples TRBV6-5 to TRBJ2-7; 11 nucleotides align to TRBD2. The CDR3 length is 15 residues. Germline V gene data show CDR1 as MNHEY and CDR2 as SVGAGI. V gave up 4 bases and J gave up 3 bases; unmatched junction bases: 5.

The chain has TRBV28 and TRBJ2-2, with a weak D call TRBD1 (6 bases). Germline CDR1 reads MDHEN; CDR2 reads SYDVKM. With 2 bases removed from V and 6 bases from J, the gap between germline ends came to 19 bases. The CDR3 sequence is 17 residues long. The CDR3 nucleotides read TGTGCCAGCAGTTTAGTCGGGACAAACAAAATTTCCGGGGAGCTGTTTTTT. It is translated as CASSLVGTNKISGELFF.

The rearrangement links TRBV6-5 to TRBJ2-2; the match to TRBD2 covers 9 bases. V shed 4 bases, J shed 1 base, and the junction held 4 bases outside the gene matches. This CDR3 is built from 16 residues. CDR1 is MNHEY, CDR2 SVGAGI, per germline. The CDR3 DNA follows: TGTGCCAGCAGTTCCAGACTAGCGGTGAACACCGGGGAGCTGTTTTTT. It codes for CASSSRLAVNTGELFF.

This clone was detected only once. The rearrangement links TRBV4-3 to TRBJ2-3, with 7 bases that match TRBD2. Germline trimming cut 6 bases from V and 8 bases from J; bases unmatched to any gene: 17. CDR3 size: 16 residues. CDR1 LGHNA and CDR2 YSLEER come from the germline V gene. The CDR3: CASRDSVGGRSGTQYF. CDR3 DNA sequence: TGCGCCAGCAGAGATAGTGTCGGCGGGAGATCGGGTACGCAGTATTTT.

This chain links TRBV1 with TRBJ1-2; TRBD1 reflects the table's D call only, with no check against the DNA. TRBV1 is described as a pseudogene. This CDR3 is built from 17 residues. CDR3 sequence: CTSSQDCRNPLNYGYTF. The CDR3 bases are TGCACCAGCAGCCAAGATTGCAGGAATCCTCTTAACTATGGCTACACCTTC.

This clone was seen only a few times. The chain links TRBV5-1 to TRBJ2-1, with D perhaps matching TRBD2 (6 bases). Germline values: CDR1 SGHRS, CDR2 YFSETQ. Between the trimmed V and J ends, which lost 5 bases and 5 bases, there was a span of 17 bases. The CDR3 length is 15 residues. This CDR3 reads CASSTEDYPNNEQFF. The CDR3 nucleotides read TGCGCCAGCAGTACCGAGGACTACCCTAACAATGAGCAGTTCTTC. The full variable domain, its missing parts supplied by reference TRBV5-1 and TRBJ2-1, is KAGVTQTPRYLIKTRGQQVTLSCSPISGHRSVSWYQQTPGQGLQFLFEYFSETQRNKGNFPGRFSGRQFSNSRSEMNVSTLELGDSALYLCASSTEDYPNNEQFFGPGTRLTVL.

The CDR3, as DNA: TGTGCCAGCAGCCAGGGGAGCTCCTACGAGCAGTACTTC. Translation gives CASSQGSSYEQYF. The chain combines TRBV14 with TRBJ2-7; tentative D call: TRBD2 (5 bases). Trimming left V 3 bases short and J 0 bases short, with 6 bases between. The CDR3 consists of 13 residues. Germline V gene lookup returns CDR1 SGHDN and CDR2 FVKESK.

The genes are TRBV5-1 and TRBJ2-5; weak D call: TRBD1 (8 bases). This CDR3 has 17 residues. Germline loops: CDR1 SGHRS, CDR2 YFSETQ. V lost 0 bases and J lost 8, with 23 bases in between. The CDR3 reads CASSLADREGGDKTQYF. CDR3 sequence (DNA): TGCGCCAGCAGCTTGGCGGACAGGGAGGGAGGGGACAAAACCCAGTACTTC.

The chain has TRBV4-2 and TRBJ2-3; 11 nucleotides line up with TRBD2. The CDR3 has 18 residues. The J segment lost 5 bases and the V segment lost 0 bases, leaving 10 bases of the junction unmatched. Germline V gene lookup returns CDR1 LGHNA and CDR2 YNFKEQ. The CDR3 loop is CASSQDSLAGGALDTQYF. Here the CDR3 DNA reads TGTGCCAGCAGCCAAGATAGCCTAGCGGGAGGCGCACTAGATACGCAGTATTTT.

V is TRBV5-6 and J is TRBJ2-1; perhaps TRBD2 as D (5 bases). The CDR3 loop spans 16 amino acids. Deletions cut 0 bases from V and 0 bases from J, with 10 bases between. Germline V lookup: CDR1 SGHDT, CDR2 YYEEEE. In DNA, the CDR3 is TGTGCCAGCAGCTTGGTAAGCGGCCCCTCCTACAATGAGCAGTTCTTC. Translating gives CASSLVSGPSYNEQFF.

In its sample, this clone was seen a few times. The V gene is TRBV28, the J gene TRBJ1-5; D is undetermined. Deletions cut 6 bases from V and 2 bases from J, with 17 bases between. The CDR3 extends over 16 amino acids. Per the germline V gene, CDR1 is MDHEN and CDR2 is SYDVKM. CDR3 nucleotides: TGTGCCAGCAGCTCCAACGACCTGTATCGCAATCAGCCCCAGCATTTT. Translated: CASSSNDLYRNQPQHF.

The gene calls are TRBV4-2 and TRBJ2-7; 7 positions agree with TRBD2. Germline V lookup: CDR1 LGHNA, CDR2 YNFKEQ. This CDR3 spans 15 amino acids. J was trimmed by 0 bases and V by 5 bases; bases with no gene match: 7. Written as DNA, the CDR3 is TGTGCCAGCAGCTTCGGGGGGTCGAGCTCCTACGAGCAGTACTTC. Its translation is CASSFGGSSSYEQYF.

The CDR3 loop reads CASSQDGGRPYNEQFF. CDR3 DNA sequence: TGTGCCAGCAGCCAAGATGGCGGACGCCCCTACAATGAGCAGTTCTTC. The V call is TRBV4-2, the J call TRBJ2-1; D not resolved. V lost 0 bases to trimming and J lost 2 bases, with 11 bases between them. This CDR3 is 16 amino acids long. Per the germline V gene, CDR1 is LGHNA and CDR2 is YNFKEQ.